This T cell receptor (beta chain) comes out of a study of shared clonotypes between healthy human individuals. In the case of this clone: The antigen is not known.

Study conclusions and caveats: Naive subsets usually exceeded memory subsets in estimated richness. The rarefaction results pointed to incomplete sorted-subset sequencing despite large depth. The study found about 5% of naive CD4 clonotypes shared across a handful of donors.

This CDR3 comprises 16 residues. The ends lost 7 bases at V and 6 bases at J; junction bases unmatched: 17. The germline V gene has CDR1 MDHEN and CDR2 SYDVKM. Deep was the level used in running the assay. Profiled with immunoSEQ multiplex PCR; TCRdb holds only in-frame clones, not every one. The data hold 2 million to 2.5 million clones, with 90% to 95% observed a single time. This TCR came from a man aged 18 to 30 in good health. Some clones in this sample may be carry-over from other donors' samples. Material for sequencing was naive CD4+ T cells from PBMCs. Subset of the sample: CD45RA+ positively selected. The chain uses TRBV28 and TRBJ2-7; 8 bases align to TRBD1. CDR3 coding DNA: TGTGCCAGCACTCAGGCGGGGACAGGAATTGGCCGCGAGCAGTACTTC. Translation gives CASTQAGTGIGREQYF.